One T cell receptor beta chain is described in this entry. The antigen is undetermined. These data belong to a study of CD8 T cells in Susac syndrome. Study results and limitations: The study conceded that relatively few individuals underwent its TCR sequencing and HLA analysis.

TCR beta from blood CD8+ and CD4+ T cells was sequenced. Bulk CD8+ and CD4+ cells came from magnetic negative isolation; CD8+ TEMRA by FACS. CDR3 length: 21 residues. Germline CDR1 reads LGHNA; CDR2 reads YSLEER. V lost 1 base and J lost 0, with 25 bases in between. RNA in amounts of about 0.5 to 1 ug was reverse transcribed with random hexamers. immunoSEQ multiplex PCR amplified TCR beta CDR3 across 54 Vbeta, 13 Jbeta. TCRdb analysed the immunoSEQ multiplex PCR reads with MiXCR anew, one entry per CDR3 protein. The sample holds 100,000 to 150,000 distinct CDR3 sequences, 94% seen once. What was sequenced was CD4+ T cells from PBMCs. J is TRBJ2-4 and V is TRBV4-3; D is possibly TRBD2 (6 bases). This clonotype was obtained from a human donor in good health. CDR3 sequence: CASSQGSWDSPSLGAKNIQYF. In nucleotides, the CDR3 is TGCGCCAGCAGCCAAGGAAGTTGGGACTCACCGAGCCTCGGAGCCAAAAACATTCAGTACTTC.